The 8 T cell receptor beta chains below come from one sample, sequenced in a study of shared T cell receptors in the human thymus. Repertoires were generated with immunoSEQ multiplex PCR, while TCRdb's copy carries only in-frame clones and drops some. The data show hundreds of thousands of clones, around 87% seen once. The data also belong to a second study, concerning human thymus T cells.

Material for sequencing was thymocytes. All receptors derive from a boy in the first two years of life with a congenital heart defect.

The J gene is TRBJ2-1, the V gene TRBV4-1; D is perhaps TRBD2 (5 bases). The CDR3 length is 15 residues. Germline V lookup: CDR1 MGHRA, CDR2 YSYEKL. Deletions cut 0 bases from V and 4 bases from J, with 10 bases between. Here the CDR3 DNA reads TGCGCCAGCAGCCAAGAGAGCGGCCGATACAATGAGCAGTTCTTC. It encodes CASSQESGRYNEQFF.

The chain is built from TRBV6-4 and TRBJ2-1; D may be TRBD2 (6 bases). The V gene's germline CDR1 is MRHNA and CDR2 SNTAGT. The CDR3 contains 15 residues. The V and J ends lost 5 bases and 5 bases respectively, with 16 bases between them. CDR3 DNA: TGTGCCAGCAGTCTTTCTAGCGCGAGGGACAATGAGCAGTTCTTC. It translates to CASSLSSARDNEQFF.

The chain links TRBV7-2 to TRBJ2-7; TRBD2 aligns across 9 bases. Germline V gene sequence: CDR1 SGHTA, CDR2 FQGNSA. The CDR3 extends over 13 amino acids. With 10 bases clipped from V and 3 bases from J, the junction kept 7 bases outside the gene matches. In nucleotides, the CDR3 is TGTGCCACCTCAGGGACTAGCCGCTACGAGCAGTACTTC. Translation gives CATSGTSRYEQYF. Full variable domain (rest looked up from reference TRBV7-2 and TRBJ2-7): GAGVSQSPSNKVTEKGKDVELRCDPISGHTALYWYRQSLGQGLEFLIYFQGNSAPDKSGLPSDRFSAERTGGSVSTLTIQRTQQEDSAVYLCATSGTSRYEQYFGPGTRLTVT.

The chain links TRBV30 to TRBJ1-1; D is possibly TRBD1 (5 bases). This CDR3 is 15 amino acids long. Germline values: CDR1 GTSNPN, CDR2 SVGIG (reference sequence). Between the trimmed V and J ends, which lost 2 bases and 10 bases, there was a span of 23 bases. Here the CDR3 DNA reads TGTGCCTGGAGTTCGGAGGGGCCACAAGGCTGGGTAGCTTTCTTT. It specifies CAWSSEGPQGWVAFF.

This clone was seen more than once but under ten times. CDR3 bases: TGTGCCAGCAGCTTCGGTAGCAATCAGCCCCAGCATTTT. This gives the protein CASSFGSNQPQHF. V gene TRBV5-6 combines with J gene TRBJ1-5; D remains unclear. Deletions cut 2 bases from V and 0 bases from J, with 3 bases between. Looked up from germline, CDR1 is SGHDT and CDR2 is YYEEEE. The CDR3 is 13 residues long.

The chain employs TRBV29-1 and TRBJ2-1; D unresolved. Germline values: CDR1 SQVTM, CDR2 ANQGSEA. The ends were cut back, 4 bases at V and 1 base at J, with 8 bases in the middle. CDR3 size: 13 residues. CDR3 nucleotides: TGCAGCGTTGTTGCGGCTTCCTACAATGAGCAGTTCTTC. It codes for CSVVAASYNEQFF.

V gene TRBV5-5 combines with J gene TRBJ2-7; 7 bases are a match to TRBD2. The J segment lost 3 bases and the V segment lost 4 bases, leaving 4 bases of the junction unmatched. Germline-derived CDR1 and CDR2 are SGHKS and YYEKEE (reference sequence). This CDR3 region has 13 residues. CDR3 in DNA: TGTGCCAGCAGCCCCGGGGGGATCTACGAGCAGTACTTC. Translation: CASSPGGIYEQYF.

V usage is TRBV29-1 and J usage is TRBJ2-3, with TRBD2 as a possible D gene (6 bases). The CDR3 sequence is 14 residues long. The germline V and J ends were trimmed by 7 bases and 4 bases, with 18 bases remaining between them. Germline CDR1 SQVTM, CDR2 ANQGSEA. For the CDR3, the DNA is TGCAGCGGGGGGGACTTCACACATTCAGATACGCAGTATTTT. Its protein product is CSGGDFTHSDTQYF.